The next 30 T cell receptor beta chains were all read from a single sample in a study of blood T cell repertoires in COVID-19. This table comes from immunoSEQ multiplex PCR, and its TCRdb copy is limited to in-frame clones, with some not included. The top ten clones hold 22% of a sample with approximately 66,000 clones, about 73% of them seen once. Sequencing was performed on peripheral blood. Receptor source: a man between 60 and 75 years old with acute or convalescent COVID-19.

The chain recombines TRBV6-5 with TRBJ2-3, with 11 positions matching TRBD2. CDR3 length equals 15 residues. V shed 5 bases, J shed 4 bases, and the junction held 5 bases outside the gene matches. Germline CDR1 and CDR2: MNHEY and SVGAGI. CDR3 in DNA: TGTGCCAGCAGTCGGGTAGCGGGGGGGCCAGATACGCAGTATTTT. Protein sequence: CASSRVAGGPDTQYF.

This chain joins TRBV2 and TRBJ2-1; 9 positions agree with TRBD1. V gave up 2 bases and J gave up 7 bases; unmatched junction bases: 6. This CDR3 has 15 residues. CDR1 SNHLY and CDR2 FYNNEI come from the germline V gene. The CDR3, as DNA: TGTGCCAGCAGTGAAATGGGACAGGGTACAAATGAGCAGTTCTTC. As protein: CASSEMGQGTNEQFF.

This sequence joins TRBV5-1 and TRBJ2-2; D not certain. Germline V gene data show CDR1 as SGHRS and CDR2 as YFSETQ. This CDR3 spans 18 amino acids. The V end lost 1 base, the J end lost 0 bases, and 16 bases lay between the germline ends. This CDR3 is CASSLKRVGISNTGELFF. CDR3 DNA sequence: TGCGCCAGCAGCTTGAAACGGGTAGGAATTTCGAACACCGGGGAGCTGTTTTTT.

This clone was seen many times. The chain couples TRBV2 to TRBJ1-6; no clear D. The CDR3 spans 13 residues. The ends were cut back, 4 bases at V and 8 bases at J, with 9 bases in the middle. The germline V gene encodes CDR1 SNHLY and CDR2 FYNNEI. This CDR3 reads CASSVNGDSPLHF. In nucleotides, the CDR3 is TGTGCCAGCAGTGTAAACGGGGATTCACCCCTCCACTTT.

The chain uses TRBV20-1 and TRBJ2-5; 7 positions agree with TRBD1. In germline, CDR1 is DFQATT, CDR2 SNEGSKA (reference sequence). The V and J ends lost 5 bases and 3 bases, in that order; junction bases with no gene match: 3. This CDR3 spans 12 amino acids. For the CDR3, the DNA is TGCAGTGCTGGTGGACAGGAAGAGACCCAGTACTTC. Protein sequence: CSAGGQEETQYF.

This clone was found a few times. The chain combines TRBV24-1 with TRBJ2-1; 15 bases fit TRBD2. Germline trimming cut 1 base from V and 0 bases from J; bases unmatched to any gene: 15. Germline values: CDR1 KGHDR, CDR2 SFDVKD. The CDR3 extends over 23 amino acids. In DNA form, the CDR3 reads TGTGCCACCAGTGATTTTCATGGCGCCGGGACTAGCGGGAGGCCGAGCTCCTACAATGAGCAGTTCTTC. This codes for CATSDFHGAGTSGRPSSYNEQFF.

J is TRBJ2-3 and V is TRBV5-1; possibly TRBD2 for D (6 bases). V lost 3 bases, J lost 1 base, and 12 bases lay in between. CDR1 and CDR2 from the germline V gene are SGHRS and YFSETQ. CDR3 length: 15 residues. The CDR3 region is CASSSREFGTDTQYF. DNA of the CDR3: TGCGCCAGCAGCTCCCGGGAGTTTGGCACAGATACGCAGTATTTT.

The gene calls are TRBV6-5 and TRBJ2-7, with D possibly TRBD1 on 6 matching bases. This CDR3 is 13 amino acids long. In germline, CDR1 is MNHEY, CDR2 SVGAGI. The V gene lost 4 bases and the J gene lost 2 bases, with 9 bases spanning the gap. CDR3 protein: CASSSDRTYEQYF. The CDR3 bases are TGTGCCAGCAGTTCAGACAGGACCTACGAGCAGTACTTC.

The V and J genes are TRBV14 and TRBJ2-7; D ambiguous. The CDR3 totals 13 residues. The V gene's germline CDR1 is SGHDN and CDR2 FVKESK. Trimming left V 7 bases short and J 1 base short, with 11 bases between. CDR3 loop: CASKETGSYEQYF. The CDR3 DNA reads TGTGCCAGCAAGGAGACCGGGTCCTACGAGCAGTACTTC.

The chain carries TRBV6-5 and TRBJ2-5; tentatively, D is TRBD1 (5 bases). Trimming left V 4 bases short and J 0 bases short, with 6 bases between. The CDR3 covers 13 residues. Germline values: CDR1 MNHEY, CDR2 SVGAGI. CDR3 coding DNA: TGTGCCAGCAGTTGGACACACCAAGAGACCCAGTACTTC. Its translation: CASSWTHQETQYF.

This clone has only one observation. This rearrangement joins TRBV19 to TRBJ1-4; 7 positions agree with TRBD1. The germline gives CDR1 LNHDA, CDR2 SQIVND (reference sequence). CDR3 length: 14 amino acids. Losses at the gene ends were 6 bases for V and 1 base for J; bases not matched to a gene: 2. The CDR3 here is CASSRDRTNEKLFF. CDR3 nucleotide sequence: TGTGCCAGTAGCCGGGACAGAACTAATGAAAAACTGTTTTTT.

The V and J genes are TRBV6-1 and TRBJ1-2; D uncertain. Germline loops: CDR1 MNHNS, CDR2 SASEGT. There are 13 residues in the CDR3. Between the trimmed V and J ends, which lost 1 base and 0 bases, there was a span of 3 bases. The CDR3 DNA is TGTGCCAGCAGTGAAGACACTAACTATGGCTACACCTTC. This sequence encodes CASSEDTNYGYTF.

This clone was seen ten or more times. CDR3 coding DNA: TGTGCCAGTAGTCCCGGACAGGGAGGCTATGGCTACACCTTC. This encodes CASSPGQGGYGYTF. The chain links TRBV19 to TRBJ1-2; TRBD1 matches at 8 bases. The CDR3 extends over 14 amino acids. Trimming cost V 5 bases and J 4 bases; bases outside gene matches: 6. In germline, CDR1 is LNHDA, CDR2 SQIVND (reference sequence).

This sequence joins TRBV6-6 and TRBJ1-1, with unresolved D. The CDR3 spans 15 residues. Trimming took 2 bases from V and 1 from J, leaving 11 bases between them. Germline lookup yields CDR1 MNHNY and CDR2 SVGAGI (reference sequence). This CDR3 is CASSYTEGGNTEAFF. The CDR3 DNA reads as TGTGCCAGCAGTTACACGGAAGGCGGGAACACTGAAGCTTTCTTT.

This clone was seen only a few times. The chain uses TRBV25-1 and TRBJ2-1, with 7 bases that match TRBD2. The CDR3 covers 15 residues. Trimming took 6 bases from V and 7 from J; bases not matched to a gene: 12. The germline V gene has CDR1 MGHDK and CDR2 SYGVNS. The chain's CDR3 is CASRTTGRLPNEQFF. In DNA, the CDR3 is TGTGCCAGCAGAACTACCGGGAGGCTCCCTAATGAGCAGTTCTTC.

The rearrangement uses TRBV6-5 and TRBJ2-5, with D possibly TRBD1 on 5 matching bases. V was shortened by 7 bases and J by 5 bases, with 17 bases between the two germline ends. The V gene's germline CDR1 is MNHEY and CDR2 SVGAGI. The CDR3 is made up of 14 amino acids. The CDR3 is CASKRPGFDETQYF. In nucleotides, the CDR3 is TGTGCCAGCAAACGGCCAGGGTTTGATGAGACCCAGTACTTC.

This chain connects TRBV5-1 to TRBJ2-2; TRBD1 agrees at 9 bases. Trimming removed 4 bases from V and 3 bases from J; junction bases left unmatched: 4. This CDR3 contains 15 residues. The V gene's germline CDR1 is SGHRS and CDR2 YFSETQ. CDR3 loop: CASSMDRGDTGELFF. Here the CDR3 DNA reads TGCGCCAGCAGCATGGACAGGGGTGACACCGGGGAGCTGTTTTTT.

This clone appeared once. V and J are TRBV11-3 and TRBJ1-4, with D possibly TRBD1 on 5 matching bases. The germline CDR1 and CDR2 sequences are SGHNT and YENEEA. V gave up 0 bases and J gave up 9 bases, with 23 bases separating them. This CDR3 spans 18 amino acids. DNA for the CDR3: TGTGCCAGCAGCTTAGAACTACAGGTGGGAGGACTAATGAAAAAACTGTTTTTT. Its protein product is CASSLELQVGGLMKKLFF.

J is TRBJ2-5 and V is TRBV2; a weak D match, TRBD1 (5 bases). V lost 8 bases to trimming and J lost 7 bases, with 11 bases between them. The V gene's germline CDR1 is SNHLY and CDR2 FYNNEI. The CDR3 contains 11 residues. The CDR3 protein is CASAGSGTQYF. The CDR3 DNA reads TGTGCCAGCGCAGGGTCGGGGACCCAGTACTTC. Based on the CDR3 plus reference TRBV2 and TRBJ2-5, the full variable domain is EPEVTQTPSHQVTQMGQEVILRCVPISNHLYFYWYRQILGQKVEFLVSFYNNEISEKSEIFDDQFSVERPDGSNFTLKIRSTKLEDSAMYFCASAGSGTQYFGPGTRLLVL.

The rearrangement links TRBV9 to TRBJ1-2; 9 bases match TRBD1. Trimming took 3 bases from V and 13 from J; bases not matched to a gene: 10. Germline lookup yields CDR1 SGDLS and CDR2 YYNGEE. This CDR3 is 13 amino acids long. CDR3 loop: CASSALIQGAPTF. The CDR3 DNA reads TGTGCCAGCAGCGCCCTAATACAGGGGGCGCCCACCTTC.

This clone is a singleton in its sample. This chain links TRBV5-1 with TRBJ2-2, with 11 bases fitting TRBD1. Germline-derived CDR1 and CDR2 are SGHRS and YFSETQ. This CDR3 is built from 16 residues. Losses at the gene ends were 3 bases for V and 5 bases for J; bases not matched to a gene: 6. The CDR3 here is CASSSRTGGATGELFF. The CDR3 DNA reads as TGCGCCAGCAGCTCCCGGACAGGGGGCGCGACCGGGGAGCTGTTTTTT.

CDR3 nucleotide sequence: TGTGCCAGCAGCACTGAAGACGGGGGATACGAGCAGTACGTC. It is translated as CASSTEDGGYEQYV. This chain joins TRBV5-4 and TRBJ2-7, with D possibly TRBD2 on 6 matching bases. Between the trimmed V and J ends, which lost 4 bases and 4 bases, there was a span of 15 bases. The CDR3 has 14 amino acids. Germline-derived CDR1 and CDR2 are SGHNT and YYREEE (reference sequence).

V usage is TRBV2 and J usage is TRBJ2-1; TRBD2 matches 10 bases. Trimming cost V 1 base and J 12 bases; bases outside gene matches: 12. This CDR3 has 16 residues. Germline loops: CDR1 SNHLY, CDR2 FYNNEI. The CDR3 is CASSEGASGGQGVQFF. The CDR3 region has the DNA TGTGCCAGCAGTGAAGGAGCTAGCGGGGGCCAGGGCGTGCAGTTCTTC.

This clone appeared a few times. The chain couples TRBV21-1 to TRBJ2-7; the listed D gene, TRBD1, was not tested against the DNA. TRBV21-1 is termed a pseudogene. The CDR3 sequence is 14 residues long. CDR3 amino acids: CASSCPDRLLEQYV. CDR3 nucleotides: TGTGCCAGCAGTTGCCCTGACAGGCTCCTCGAGCAGTACGTC.

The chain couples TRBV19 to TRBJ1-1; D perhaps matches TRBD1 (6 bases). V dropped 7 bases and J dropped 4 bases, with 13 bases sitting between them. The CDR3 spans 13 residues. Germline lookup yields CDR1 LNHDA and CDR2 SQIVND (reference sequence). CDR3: CASNQGGSTEAFF. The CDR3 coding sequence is TGTGCCAGTAATCAAGGGGGTAGCACTGAAGCTTTCTTT.

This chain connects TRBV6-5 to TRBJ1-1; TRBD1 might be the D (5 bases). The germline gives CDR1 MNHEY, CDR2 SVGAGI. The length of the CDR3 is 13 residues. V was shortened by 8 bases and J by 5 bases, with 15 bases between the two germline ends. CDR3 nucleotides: TGTGCCAGCCGAACAGGATATGGGACTGAAGCTTTCTTT. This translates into CASRTGYGTEAFF.

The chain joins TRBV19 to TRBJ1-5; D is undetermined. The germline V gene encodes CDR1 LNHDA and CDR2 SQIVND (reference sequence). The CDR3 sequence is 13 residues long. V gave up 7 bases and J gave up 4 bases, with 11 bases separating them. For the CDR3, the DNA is TGTGCCAGTACCCGAGGGTCGAATCAGCCCCAGCATTTT. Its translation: CASTRGSNQPQHF.

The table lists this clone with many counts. The CDR3 here is CASSPTGTGGRMNTEAFF. The CDR3 coding sequence is TGTGCCAGCAGTCCCACCGGGACAGGGGGCCGGATGAACACTGAAGCTTTCTTT. The chain employs TRBV6-4 and TRBJ1-1; 12 bases fit TRBD1. This CDR3 has 18 amino acids. The V segment lost 5 bases and the J segment 0 bases; nucleotides outside the gene matches: 10. Looked up from germline, CDR1 is MRHNA and CDR2 is SNTAGT.

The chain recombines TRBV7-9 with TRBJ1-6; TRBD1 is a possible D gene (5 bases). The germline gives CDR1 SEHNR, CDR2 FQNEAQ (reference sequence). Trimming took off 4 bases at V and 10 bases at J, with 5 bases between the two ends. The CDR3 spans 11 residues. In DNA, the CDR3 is TGTGCCAGCAGCTCAGGGTCACCCCTCCACTTT. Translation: CASSSGSPLHF.

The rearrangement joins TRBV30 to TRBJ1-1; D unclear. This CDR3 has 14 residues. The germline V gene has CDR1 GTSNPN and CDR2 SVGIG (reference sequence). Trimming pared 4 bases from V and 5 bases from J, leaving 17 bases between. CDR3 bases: TGTGCCTGGATTACGGGGTCGGGAGGGACTGAAGCTTTCTTT. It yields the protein CAWITGSGGTEAFF.